These T cell receptor beta chains were read from a single sample in a study of T cells in Graves' hyperthyroidism and ophthalmopathy. TCRdb used MiXCR to reprocess the multiplex PCR reads, holding one entry per CDR3 protein. This sample carries roughly 630,000 distinct CDR3 sequences, 15% to 18% of them seen once, and the ten largest clones take roughly 7.3%. The specimen was blood. The source is a young woman with Graves' hyperthyroidism. Both conserved end residues are part of each CDR3. D genes are given only for firm matches. Only part of the rows carry a size: once, few, many, or a class if the clone is expanded.

- TRBJ2-4 TRBV6-1 - CASNCNDARLLKNIQYF TGTGCCAGCAACTGCAACGATGCCAGGCTACTAAAAAACATTCAGTACTTC
- TRBJ2-3 TRBV12-3/TRBV12-4 - CASSLTGMGTQYF TGTGCCAGCAGTTTGACGGGAATGGGTACGCAGTATTTT
- TRBJ1-4 TRBV7-2 - CASSLGPAEKLFF TGTGCCAGCAGCCTTGGGCCAGCCGAAAAACTGTTTTTT
- TRBJ1-4 TRBV4-1 - CASSHYLRQVTNEKLFF TGCGCCAGCAGCCATTACCTAAGACAGGTGACAAATGAAAAACTGTTTTTT
- TRBJ2-3 TRBV10-2 TRBD2 CASSDLAGMSTDTQYF TGCGCCAGCAGTGACTTAGCGGGAATGAGCACAGATACGCAGTATTTT
many TRBJ2-1 TRBV28 TRBD2 CASSPVAGSSYNEQFF TGTGCCAGCAGCCCCGTAGCGGGGAGCTCCTACAATGAGCAGTTCTTC
many TRBJ1-2 TRBV6-1 - CASSEPGRAEGYGYTF TGTGCCAGCAGTGAACCAGGACGGGCCGAGGGCTATGGCTACACCTTC
- TRBJ2-7 TRBV4-1 TRBD2 CASSQSLAESSYEQYF TGCGCCAGCAGCCAATCACTAGCGGAGAGCTCCTACGAGCAGTACTTC
many TRBJ2-1 TRBV28 - CASSWDGEYNEQFF TGTGCCAGCAGTTGGGACGGAGAATACAATGAGCAGTTCTTC
- TRBJ2-1 TRBV15 - CATSRAVQMRQFF TGTGCCACCAGCAGAGCGGTCCAAATGCGGCAGTTCTTC
few TRBJ2-7 TRBV20-1 TRBD1 CSARDARQGPSYEQYF TGCAGTGCTAGAGATGCCAGACAGGGGCCCTCCTACGAGCAGTACTTC
- TRBJ1-5 TRBV19 TRBD1 CASSIRDRANQPQHF TGTGCCAGTAGTATAAGGGACAGGGCCAATCAGCCCCAGCATTTT
- TRBJ2-3 TRBV25-1 - CAGSVRVVGSLLTDTQYF TGTGCCGGCAGTGTCAGGGTAGTGGGGTCCTTACTTACAGATACGCAGTATTTT
many TRBJ2-7 TRBV7-7 - CASSSRLDSYEQYF TGTGCTAGCAGCTCCCGACTGGACTCCTACGAGCAGTACTTC
many TRBJ2-3 TRBV13 TRBD2 CASSPRTSGNPDTQYF TGTGCCAGCAGCCCGCGAACTAGCGGGAATCCAGATACGCAGTATTTT
- TRBJ1-2 TRBV10-3 - CAIRVSQTYYGYTF TGTGCCATCAGAGTGTCCCAGACATACTATGGCTACACCTTC
- TRBJ1-4 TRBV12-3/TRBV12-4 TRBD1 CASSSAPQGAGEKLFF TGTGCCAGCAGTTCAGCCCCCCAGGGGGCCGGGGAAAAACTGTTTTTT
many TRBJ1-6 TRBV28 - CASSLVQQGSPLHF TGTGCCAGCAGTTTGGTCCAACAGGGCTCACCCCTCCACTTT
- TRBJ1-2 TRBV12-3/TRBV12-4 - CASSGTPTLGYGYTF TGTGCCAGCAGCGGGACTCCAACCCTCGGCTATGGCTACACCTTC
- TRBJ2-7 TRBV2 TRBD2 CASSGGLAGGKEQYF TGTGCCAGCAGTGGGGGACTAGCGGGAGGGAAAGAGCAGTACTTC
many TRBJ2-5 TRBV5-1 - CASALLVNRETQYF TGCGCCAGCGCTCTACTAGTGAACCGGGAGACCCAGTACTTC
- TRBJ2-3 TRBV7-2 - CASSLTAPDTQYF TGTGCCAGCAGCTTAACAGCCCCAGACACGCAGTATTTT
many TRBJ2-1 TRBV24-1 - CATSDLGGNNEQFF TGTGCCACCAGTGATTTGGGCGGGAACAATGAGCAGTTCTTC
- TRBJ2-1 TRBV3-1 - CVSSQGSNEQFF TGTGTCAGCAGCCAAGGATCAAATGAGCAGTTCTTC
many TRBJ1-5 TRBV12-3/TRBV12-4 - CASSPQGQQPQHF TGTGCCAGCAGTCCACAGGGACAACAGCCCCAGCATTTT
few TRBJ1-4 TRBV13 - CASSLWGAANEKLFF TGTGCCAGCAGCCTCTGGGGGGCAGCGAATGAAAAACTGTTTTTT